This note documents a single T cell receptor beta chain sequence. Its matching antigen is unknown. This sample is drawn from a study of cytomegalovirus exposure and HLA in healthy donors. Whole-study findings and limits: As was reported, the HLA-A and HLA-B alleles of most subjects were accurately predicted from TCR beta sequences.

Primers included in the PCR were 60 Vbeta and 13 Jbeta primers. The protocol was immunoSEQ multiplex PCR, while the TCRdb copy is restricted to in-frame clones and leaves out a portion. The top ten clones hold under 8% of a sample with under 200,000 clones, 75% to 85% of them seen once. This TCR was sampled from a man in his fifties or sixties in good health and CMV-seropositive. Sequences were obtained from PBMCs.

The CDR3 loop is CASSQEQPGAYEQYF. CDR3 nucleotides: TGTGCCAGCAGCCAAGAACAGCCGGGGGCCTACGAGCAGTACTTC. V usage is TRBV4-2 and J usage is TRBJ2-7; tentatively, D is TRBD2 (6 bases). The CDR3 extends over 15 amino acids. The germline V gene has CDR1 LGHNA and CDR2 YNFKEQ. With 0 bases removed from V and 2 bases from J, the gap between germline ends came to 11 bases.